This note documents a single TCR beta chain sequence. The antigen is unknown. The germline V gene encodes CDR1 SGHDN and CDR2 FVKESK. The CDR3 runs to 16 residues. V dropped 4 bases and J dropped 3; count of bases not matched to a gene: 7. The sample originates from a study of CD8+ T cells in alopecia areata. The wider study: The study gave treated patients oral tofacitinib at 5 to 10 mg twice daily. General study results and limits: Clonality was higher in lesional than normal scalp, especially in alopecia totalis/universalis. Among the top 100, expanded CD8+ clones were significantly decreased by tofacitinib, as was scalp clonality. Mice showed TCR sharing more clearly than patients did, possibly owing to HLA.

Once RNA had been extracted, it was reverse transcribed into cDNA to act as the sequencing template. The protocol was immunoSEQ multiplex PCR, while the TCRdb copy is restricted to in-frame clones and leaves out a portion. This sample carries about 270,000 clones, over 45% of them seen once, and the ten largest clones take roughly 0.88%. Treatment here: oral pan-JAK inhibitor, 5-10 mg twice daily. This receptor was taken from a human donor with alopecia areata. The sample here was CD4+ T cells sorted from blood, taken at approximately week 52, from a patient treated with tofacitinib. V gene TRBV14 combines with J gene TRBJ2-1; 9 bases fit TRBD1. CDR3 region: CASSRYGQGNYNEQFF. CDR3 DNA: TGTGCCAGCAGCCGCTATGGACAGGGGAACTACAATGAGCAGTTCTTC.